These 29 T cell receptor beta chains were all obtained from the same sample, sequenced in a study of post-analysis software for immune sequencing data. Study results and caveats: Included in a set of five TRBV segments more frequent in patients than controls were TRBV5-6, TRBV5-1 and TRBV20-1.

Antigen specificity for these receptors is unknown. TCR beta cDNA libraries had unique molecular identifiers. TCRdb used MiXCR to reprocess the PCR reads, holding one entry per CDR3 protein. The repertoire holds under 200,000 distinct CDR3 sequences, with approximately 28% as singletons. Specimen: blood. Receptors originate from a girl younger than 18 with multiple sclerosis.

On this clonotype itself: A much more abundant neighbour one base away suggests this may be a read error. The CDR3 DNA sequence: TGCAGTGCTTTGAGGGGGGGTTATGAGCAGTACTTC. Translation gives CSALRGGYEQYF. The J gene is TRBJ2-4, the V gene TRBV20-1, with a tentative D call TRBD2 (7 bases). CDR1 is DFQATT, CDR2 SNEGSKA, per germline (reference sequence). Trimming stripped 5 bases from V and 13 bases from J, with 18 bases between. This CDR3 region has 12 residues.

Points on this clonotype: Germline is not matched at one junction end, which may reflect a read error. This chain links TRBV20-1 with TRBJ1-4, with 8 bases fitting TRBD1. Germline values: CDR1 DFQATT, CDR2 SNEGSKA (reference sequence). The CDR3 contains 15 residues. The CDR3 bases are TGCAGTGCTAGAGACAGACAGGGGTCGTTCGAAAAACGGTTTTTT. Amino acids: CSARDRQGSFEKRFF.

The chain links TRBV30 to TRBJ1-1; D not certain. Trimming pared 2 bases from V and 1 base from J, leaving 8 bases between. Germline V gene data show CDR1 as GTSNPN and CDR2 as SVGIG (reference sequence). This CDR3 has 13 residues. The CDR3 nucleotides are TGTGCCTGGAGTATCGAGGGGAACACTGAAGCTTTCTTT. Amino acid sequence: CAWSIEGNTEAFF.

A few counts support this clonotype. This sequence joins TRBV5-6 and TRBJ1-5; 8 bases map to TRBD1. From germline, CDR1 is SGHDT and CDR2 YYEEEE. V trimming: 4 bases; J trimming: 9 bases; junction bases outside the gene matches: 9. CDR3 length equals 14 residues. CDR3 sequence (DNA): TGTGCCAGCAGCGATAGACAGGGGACTCGGCCCCAGCATTTT. It yields the protein CASSDRQGTRPQHF.

This clonotype was observed at least ten times. This chain connects TRBV29-1 to TRBJ2-7; the match to TRBD1 covers 7 bases. V dropped 7 bases and J dropped 4; count of bases not matched to a gene: 7. This CDR3 region has 12 residues. CDR1 and CDR2 from the germline V gene are SQVTM and ANQGSEA. The chain's CDR3 is CSARDSFYEQYF. CDR3 in DNA: TGCAGCGCCCGGGACAGCTTTTACGAGCAGTACTTC.

A word on this clonotype: Being one base from a much bigger clone, this may be a read error. The chain recombines TRBV29-1 with TRBJ2-7; 7 positions agree with TRBD2. CDR1 is SQVTM, CDR2 ANQGSEA, per germline. With V trimmed by 4 bases and J by 0 bases, 18 bases remained unmatched. The CDR3 has 18 amino acids. The CDR3 is CSVVPIGKGRELSYEQYF. CDR3 coding DNA: TGCAGCGTTGTTCCTATAGGCAAGGGGCGGGAGCTCTCCTACGAGCAGTACTTC.

As for this clonotype: With a much larger clone just one base away, this may be a read error. V usage is TRBV5-1 and J usage is TRBJ1-6; TRBD1 aligns across 8 bases. The CDR3 is made up of 15 amino acids. The germline CDR1 and CDR2 sequences are SGHRS and YFSETQ. Trimming at V came to 4 bases and at J to 7 bases, leaving 7 bases not matched to a gene. CDR3 nucleotides: TGCGCCAGCAGCGGAAGGGACAGGACAAATTCACCCCTCCACTTT. Its translation is CASSGRDRTNSPLHF. The variable domain in full, with the rest retrieved from reference TRBV5-1 and TRBJ1-6, is KAGVTQTPRYLIKTRGQQVTLSCSPISGHRSVSWYQQTPGQGLQFLFEYFSETQRNKGNFPGRFSGRQFSNSRSEMNVSTLELGDSALYLCASSGRDRTNSPLHFGNGTRLTVT.

Worth noting for this clonotype: A read error may explain this, as a much larger clone is one base away. CDR3 in amino acids: CSAPPISGGDSSYEQFF. The CDR3 DNA reads as TGCAGTGCCCCCCCGATTAGCGGGGGGGACAGCTCCTACGAGCAGTTCTTC. The chain combines TRBV20-1 with TRBJ2-1; 11 bases agree with TRBD2. The CDR3 loop spans 17 amino acids. Germline V CDR1 and CDR2: DFQATT, SNEGSKA (reference sequence). J lost 10 bases, V lost 6 bases, and 20 bases had no gene match.

This clonotype came up a few times. The chain uses TRBV27 and TRBJ2-7; D is uncertain. This CDR3 region has 15 residues. V was trimmed by 2 bases and J by 0 bases, leaving 11 bases between them. Germline CDR1 is MNHEY and CDR2 is SMNVEV (reference sequence). CDR3 bases: TGTGCCAGCAGTTTAAATTCTGATGGCTCCTACGAGCAGTACTTC. This gives the protein CASSLNSDGSYEQYF.

In its sample, this clonotype was seen a few times. This chain joins TRBV18 and TRBJ2-3; TRBD2 might be the D (6 bases). Trimming took 6 bases from V and 0 from J, leaving 16 bases between them. CDR3 length equals 16 residues. The germline CDR1 and CDR2 sequences are KGHSH and LQKENI. CDR3: CASSRRGSASTDTQYF. CDR3 sequence (DNA): TGTGCCAGCTCTCGCCGGGGGAGCGCAAGCACAGATACGCAGTATTTT. Filled out from reference TRBV18 and TRBJ2-3, the complete variable domain reads NAGVMQNPRHLVRRRGQEARLRCSPMKGHSHVYWYRQLPEEGLKFMVYLQKENIIDESGMPKERFSAEFPKEGPSILRIQQVVRGDSAAYFCASSRRGSASTDTQYFGPGTRLTVL.

In regard to this clonotype: With a much larger clone just one base away, this may be a read error. The chain carries TRBV2 and TRBJ2-3; D uncertain. The CDR3 has 14 amino acids. V shed 8 bases and J shed 2 bases, with 14 bases lying between them. Germline CDR1 is SNHLY and CDR2 is FYNNEI. The CDR3 DNA reads TGTGCCAGCCAGCAAACCATGGACACAGATACGCAGTATTTT. This encodes CASQQTMDTDTQYF.

This clonotype appeared many times. The chain couples TRBV20-1 to TRBJ2-7, with D maybe TRBD1 (5 bases). This CDR3 has 11 residues. CDR1 is DFQATT, CDR2 SNEGSKA, per germline (reference sequence). V lost 5 bases and J lost 3, with 8 bases in between. CDR3 region: CSAGTGYEQYF. CDR3 nucleotide sequence: TGCAGTGCTGGTACAGGCTACGAGCAGTACTTC.

This clonotype has just a few counts. The chain uses TRBV5-1 and TRBJ2-7, with 7 nucleotides matching TRBD1. This CDR3 comprises 14 residues. Germline V gene sequence: CDR1 SGHRS, CDR2 YFSETQ. V trimming: 0 bases; J trimming: 7 bases; junction bases outside the gene matches: 7. DNA of the CDR3: TGCGCCAGCAGCTTGGGAGCTAAGGGGGCTGAGCAGTACTTC. Protein: CASSLGAKGAEQYF.

The sample holds a few counts of this clonotype. A much bigger clone sits one base away, suggesting this may be a read error. The V gene is TRBV7-9, the J gene TRBJ2-1; D not certain. The J call could be wrong; TRBJ2-7 is a better fit for the DNA end. This CDR3 contains 13 residues. Germline CDR1 SEHNR, CDR2 FQNEAQ (reference sequence). The DNA of the CDR3 is TGTGCCAGCAGCTTCCCTCCGTACAATGAGCAGTACTTC. It is translated as CASSFPPYNEQYF.

The chain carries TRBV6-1 and TRBJ2-2; D might be TRBD2 (7 bases). V was pared by 6 bases and J by 1 base, with 18 bases between. CDR1 and CDR2 from the germline V gene are MNHNS and SASEGT. This CDR3 comprises 17 residues. The CDR3 DNA is TGTGCCAGCAGCCGAGGAGGGGGGGTAGGGAACACCGGGGAGCTGTTTTTT. This encodes CASSRGGGVGNTGELFF.

J is TRBJ2-5 and V is TRBV2; 10 bases map to TRBD2. The CDR3 totals 18 residues. The ends lost 10 bases at V and 0 bases at J; junction bases unmatched: 17. CDR1 is SNHLY, CDR2 FYNNEI, per germline. This CDR3 reads CATLPWLAGASYQETQYF. The CDR3 region has the DNA TGTGCCACCCTACCATGGCTAGCGGGAGCCTCGTACCAAGAGACCCAGTACTTC.

A few counts support this clonotype. This chain joins TRBV29-1 and TRBJ1-3; no firm D call. The CDR3 runs 13 residues. V lost 3 bases to trimming and J lost 4 bases, with 10 bases between them. Germline V gene lookup returns CDR1 SQVTM and CDR2 ANQGSEA. This CDR3 reads CSVEVTSGNTIYF. The CDR3 region has the DNA TGCAGCGTTGAGGTCACGTCCGGAAACACCATATATTTT. The whole variable domain, remainder taken from reference TRBV29-1 and TRBJ1-3, is SAVISQKPSRDICQRGTSLTIQCQVDSQVTMMFWYRQQPGQSLTLIATANQGSEATYESGFVIDKFPISRPNLTFSTLTVSNMSPEDSSIYLCSVEVTSGNTIYFGEGSWLTVV.

In its sample, this clonotype was seen a few times. The chain recombines TRBV28 with TRBJ2-7, with 8 bases identical to TRBD2. Germline V gene lookup returns CDR1 MDHEN and CDR2 SYDVKM. V lost 6 bases and J lost 4; bases outside the gene matches: 17. The CDR3 is 17 amino acids. CDR3 amino acids: CASSPYRGGRFVYEQYF. For the CDR3, the DNA is TGTGCCAGCAGCCCCTATCGGGGCGGGAGGTTCGTGTACGAGCAGTACTTC.

The chain has TRBV6-2 or TRBV6-3 and TRBJ2-6; D unresolved. Germline CDR1 reads MNHEY; CDR2 reads SVGEGT. This CDR3 has 15 residues. The germline V and J ends were trimmed by 6 bases and 1 base, with 10 bases remaining between them. CDR3 bases: TGTGCCAGCAGCCCCGCTCAGTCTGGGGCCAACGTCCTGACTTTC. Its protein is CASSPAQSGANVLTF.

Comment on this clonotype: It may be a read error: a sequence one base away is much more abundant. The chain employs TRBV6-1 and TRBJ2-1; 12 bases agree with TRBD2. The CDR3 has 15 residues. Germline assignment: CDR1 MNHNS and CDR2 SASEGT. Trimming took 8 bases from V and 5 from J; bases not matched to a gene: 7. CDR3 residues: CASQRLAGDHNEQFF. The DNA of the CDR3 is TGTGCCAGCCAAAGACTAGCGGGAGACCACAATGAGCAGTTCTTC.

This rearrangement joins TRBV14 to TRBJ2-1; TRBD2 aligns across 9 bases. CDR1 is SGHDN, CDR2 FVKESK, per germline. There are 13 residues in the CDR3. The V segment lost 5 bases and the J segment 9 bases; nucleotides outside the gene matches: 5. The CDR3 protein is CASSSWTSAEQFF. In DNA form, the CDR3 reads TGTGCCAGCAGCTCCTGGACTAGCGCTGAGCAGTTCTTC.

The V gene is TRBV29-1, the J gene TRBJ2-2; 7 bases match TRBD1. Trimming took 5 bases from V and 2 from J; bases not matched to a gene: 2. Germline V gene sequence: CDR1 SQVTM, CDR2 ANQGSEA. This CDR3 is built from 13 residues. Written as DNA, the CDR3 is TGCAGCGTTCGGACAGGAAACACCGGGGAGCTGTTTTTT. This codes for CSVRTGNTGELFF.

This clonotype was detected many times. J is TRBJ1-2 and V is TRBV6-1; no definite D call. Trimming took off 3 bases at V and 4 bases at J, with 15 bases between the two ends. The germline CDR1 and CDR2 sequences are MNHNS and SASEGT. CDR3 length: 15 residues. Written as DNA, the CDR3 is TGTGCCAGCAGTGACCCATTGCGGTTTCCCTATGGCTACACCTTC. It yields the protein CASSDPLRFPYGYTF.

The rearrangement uses TRBV14 and TRBJ2-2; no reliable D call. Trimming stripped 4 bases from V and 2 bases from J, with 5 bases between. Germline CDR1 is SGHDN and CDR2 is FVKESK. The CDR3 has 13 amino acids. The DNA for the CDR3 is TGTGCCAGCAGCCGGTATAACACCGGGGAGCTGTTTTTT. Its translation is CASSRYNTGELFF.

In its sample, this clonotype was seen many times. The CDR3 region has the DNA TGCAGCGTTAGTGAGGGCGTCCTCTATGGCTACACCTTC. Residues: CSVSEGVLYGYTF. The rearrangement uses TRBV29-1 and TRBJ1-2; D remains ambiguous. This CDR3 contains 13 residues. The germline V gene encodes CDR1 SQVTM and CDR2 ANQGSEA. V was shortened by 5 bases and J by 4 bases, with 14 bases between the two germline ends.

Ten or more counts support this clonotype. The chain recombines TRBV6-2 or TRBV6-3 with TRBJ2-3, with 7 positions matching TRBD2. The CDR3 runs to 19 residues. Trimming cost V 0 bases and J 0 bases; bases outside gene matches: 12. The germline V gene has CDR1 MNHEY and CDR2 SVGEGT. CDR3 protein: CASSYSTLLAVTSTDTQYF. The CDR3 coding sequence is TGTGCCAGCAGTTACTCGACGCTCCTAGCGGTTACTAGCACAGATACGCAGTATTTT.

V and J are TRBV29-1 and TRBJ1-1; D possibly corresponds to TRBD1 (5 bases). This CDR3 has 16 residues. V was clipped by 4 bases and J by 4 bases, with 22 bases between them. Germline V gene lookup returns CDR1 SQVTM and CDR2 ANQGSEA. The CDR3 DNA reads TGCAGCGTTGTGGGGGGTCCGGGCTTACGATCCACTGAAGCTTTCTTT. Its protein is CSVVGGPGLRSTEAFF.

V usage is TRBV20-1 and J usage is TRBJ2-1, with D possibly matching TRBD2 (5 bases). CDR1 is DFQATT and CDR2 is SNEGSKA in the germline V gene (reference sequence). With 3 bases removed from V and 4 bases from J, the gap between germline ends came to 10 bases. The CDR3 has 13 amino acids. CDR3 nucleotide sequence: TGCAGTGCTAGGCCGGGAACTTACAATGAGCAGTTCTTC. Translating gives CSARPGTYNEQFF.

The chain couples TRBV20-1 to TRBJ1-3; maybe TRBD1 (5 bases). Germline CDR1 DFQATT, CDR2 SNEGSKA (reference sequence). CDR3 size: 17 residues. V lost 6 bases to trimming and J lost 1 base, with 22 bases between them. CDR3 region: CSARPGGVSWSGNTIYF. The CDR3 DNA reads TGCAGTGCCAGACCAGGAGGGGTTTCTTGGTCTGGAAACACCATATATTTT.